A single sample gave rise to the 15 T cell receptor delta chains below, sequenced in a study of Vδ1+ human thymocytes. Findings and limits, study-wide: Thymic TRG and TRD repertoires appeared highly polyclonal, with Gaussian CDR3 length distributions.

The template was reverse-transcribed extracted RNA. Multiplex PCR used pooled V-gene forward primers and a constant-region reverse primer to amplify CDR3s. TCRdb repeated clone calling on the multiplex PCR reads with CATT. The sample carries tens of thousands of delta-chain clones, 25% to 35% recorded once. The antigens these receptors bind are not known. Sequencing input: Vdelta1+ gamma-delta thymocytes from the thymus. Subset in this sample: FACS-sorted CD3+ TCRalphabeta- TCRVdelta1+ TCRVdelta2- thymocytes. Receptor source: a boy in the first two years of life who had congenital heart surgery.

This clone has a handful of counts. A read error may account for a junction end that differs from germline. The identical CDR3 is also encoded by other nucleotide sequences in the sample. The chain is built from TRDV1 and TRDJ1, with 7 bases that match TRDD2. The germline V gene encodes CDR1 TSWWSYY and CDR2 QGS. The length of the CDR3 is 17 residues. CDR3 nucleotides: TGTGCTCTTGGGGAACGAAAAGGCCTTCCTTATAACGATAAGCTCATCTTT. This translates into CALGERKGLPYNDKLIF.

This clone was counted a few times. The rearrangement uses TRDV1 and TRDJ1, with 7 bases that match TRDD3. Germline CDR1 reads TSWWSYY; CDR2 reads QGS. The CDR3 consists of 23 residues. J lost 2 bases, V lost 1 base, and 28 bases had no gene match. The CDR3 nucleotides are TGTGCTCTTGGGGAACGCACTTTCGGGGGTACTGGGGTTCTCTTCATCCCTACCGATAAACTCATCTTT. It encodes CALGERTFGGTGVLFIPTDKLIF.

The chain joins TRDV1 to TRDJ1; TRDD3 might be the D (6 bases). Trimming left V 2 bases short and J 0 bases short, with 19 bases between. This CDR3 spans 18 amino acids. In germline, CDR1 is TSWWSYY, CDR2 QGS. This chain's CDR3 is CALGEYRPGETYTDKLIF. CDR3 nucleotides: TGTGCTCTTGGGGAATACCGCCCTGGGGAGACGTACACCGATAAACTCATCTTT.

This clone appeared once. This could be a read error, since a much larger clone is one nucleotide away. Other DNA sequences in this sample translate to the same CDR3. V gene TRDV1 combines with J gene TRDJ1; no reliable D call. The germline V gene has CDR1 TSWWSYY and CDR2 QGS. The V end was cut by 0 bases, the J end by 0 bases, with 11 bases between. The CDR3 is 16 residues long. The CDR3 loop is CALGELYRGYTDKLIF. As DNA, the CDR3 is TGTGCTCTTGGGGAACTATATCGTGGGTACACCGATAAACTCATCTTT.

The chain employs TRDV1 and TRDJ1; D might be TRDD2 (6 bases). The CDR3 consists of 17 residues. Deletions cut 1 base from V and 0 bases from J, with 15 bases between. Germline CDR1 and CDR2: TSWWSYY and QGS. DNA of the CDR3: TGTGCTCTTGGGGAACGATTCCTAGGACGGTACACCGATAAACTCATCTTT. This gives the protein CALGERFLGRYTDKLIF.

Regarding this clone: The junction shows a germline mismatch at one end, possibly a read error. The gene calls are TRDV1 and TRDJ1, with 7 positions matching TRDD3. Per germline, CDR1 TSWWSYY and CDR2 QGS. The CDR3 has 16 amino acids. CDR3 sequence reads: CALEGGSVVNTNKLIF. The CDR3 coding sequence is TGTGCTCTTGAGGGGGGATCTGTAGTAAACACCAATAAACTCATCTTT.

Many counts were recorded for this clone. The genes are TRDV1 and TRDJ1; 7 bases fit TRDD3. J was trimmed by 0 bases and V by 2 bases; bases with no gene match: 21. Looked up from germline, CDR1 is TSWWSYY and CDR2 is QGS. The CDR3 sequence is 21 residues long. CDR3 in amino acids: CALGESVLNGGGLRHTDKLIF. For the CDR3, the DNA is TGTGCTCTTGGGGAAAGTGTCCTCAACGGGGGGGGATTGAGACACACCGATAAACTCATCTTT.

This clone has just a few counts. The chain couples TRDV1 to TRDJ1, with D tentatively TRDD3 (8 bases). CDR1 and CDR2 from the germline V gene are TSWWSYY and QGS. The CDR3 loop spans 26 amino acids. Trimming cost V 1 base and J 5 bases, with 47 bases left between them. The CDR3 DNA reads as TGTGCTCTTGGGGAACCGAGATTCCTACCCTCGGGAGTCGTCGATACTGGGGGCGACGGTTTGGATAAACTCATCTTT. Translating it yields CALGEPRFLPSGVVDTGGDGLDKLIF.

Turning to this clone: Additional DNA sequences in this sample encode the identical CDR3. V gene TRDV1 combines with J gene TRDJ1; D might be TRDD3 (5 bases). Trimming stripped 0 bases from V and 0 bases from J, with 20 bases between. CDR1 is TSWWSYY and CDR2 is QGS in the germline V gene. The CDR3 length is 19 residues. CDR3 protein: CALGELAQRGSTYTDKLIF. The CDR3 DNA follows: TGTGCTCTTGGGGAACTCGCCCAACGGGGGTCCACGTACACCGATAAACTCATCTTT.

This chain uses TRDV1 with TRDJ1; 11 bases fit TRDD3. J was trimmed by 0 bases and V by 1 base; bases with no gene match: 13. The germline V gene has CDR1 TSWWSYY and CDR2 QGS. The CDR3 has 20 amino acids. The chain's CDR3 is CALGERLVLGDTWYTDKLIF. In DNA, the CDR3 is TGTGCTCTTGGGGAACGATTGGTCCTGGGGGATACTTGGTACACCGATAAACTCATCTTT.

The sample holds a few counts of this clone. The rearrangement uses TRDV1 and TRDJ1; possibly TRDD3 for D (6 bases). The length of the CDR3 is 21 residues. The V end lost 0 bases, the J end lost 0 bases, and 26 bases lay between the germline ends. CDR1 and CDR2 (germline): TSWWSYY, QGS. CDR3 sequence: CALGELAKGIPSSRYTDKLIF. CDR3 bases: TGTGCTCTTGGGGAACTGGCGAAGGGGATCCCTTCATCCCGGTACACCGATAAACTCATCTTT.

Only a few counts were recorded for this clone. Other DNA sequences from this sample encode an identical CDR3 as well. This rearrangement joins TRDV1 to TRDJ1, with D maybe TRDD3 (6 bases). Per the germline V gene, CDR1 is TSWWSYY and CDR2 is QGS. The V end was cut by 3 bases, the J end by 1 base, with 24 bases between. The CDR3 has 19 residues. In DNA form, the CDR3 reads TGTGCTCTTGGGGACCCCCTCAAAACGTTGCTGGGGCGCACCGATAAACTCATCTTT. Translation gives CALGDPLKTLLGRTDKLIF.

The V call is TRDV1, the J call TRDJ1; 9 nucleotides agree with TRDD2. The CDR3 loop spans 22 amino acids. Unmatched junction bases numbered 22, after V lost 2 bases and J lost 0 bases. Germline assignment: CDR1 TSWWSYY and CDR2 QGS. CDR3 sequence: CALGEGRPSYKKAGGHTDKLIF. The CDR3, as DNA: TGTGCTCTTGGGGAAGGCAGGCCTTCCTACAAAAAGGCTGGGGGGCACACCGATAAACTCATCTTT.

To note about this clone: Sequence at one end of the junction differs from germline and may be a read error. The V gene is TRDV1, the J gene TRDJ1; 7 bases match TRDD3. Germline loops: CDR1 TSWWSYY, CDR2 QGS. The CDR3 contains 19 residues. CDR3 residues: CAPGERRIRDIGYTDKLIF. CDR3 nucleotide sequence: TGTGCTCCTGGGGAACGGCGGATACGGGACATAGGGTACACCGATAAACTCATCTTT.

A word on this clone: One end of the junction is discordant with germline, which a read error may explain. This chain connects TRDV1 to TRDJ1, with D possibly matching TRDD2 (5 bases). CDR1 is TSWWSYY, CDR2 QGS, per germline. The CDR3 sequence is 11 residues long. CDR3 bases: TGTGCTCTTGGGGAAGGGGCCCCGGCCTTCTTC. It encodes CALGEGAPAFF.